This T cell receptor (beta chain) was documented in a study of T cell responses to AZD1222 COVID-19 vaccine. Overall study results and limits: Donors, mostly white British, included more females; clonal diversity was possibly underestimated.

Germline assignment: CDR1 MNHEY and CDR2 SVGEGT. J lost 4 bases, V lost 5 bases, and 13 bases had no gene match. CDR3 length equals 16 residues. Turning to this clone: Its antigen is still unknown.

Sequencing used immunoSEQ multiplex PCR; TCRdb keeps in-frame clones, though not all of them. Among 150,000 to 250,000 clones listed, approximately 93% were seen once. The origin of this receptor is an adult who received the AZD1222 COVID-19 vaccine. Sequencing used peripheral blood, obtained 28 days after the second AZD1222 dose. The rearrangement uses TRBV6-2 or TRBV6-3 and TRBJ1-2; TRBD1 agrees at 7 bases. The CDR3 coding sequence is TGTGCCAGCAGTCGACAGGGTCGGCTGAATCGCTATGGCTACACCTTC. Its protein product is CASSRQGRLNRYGYTF.